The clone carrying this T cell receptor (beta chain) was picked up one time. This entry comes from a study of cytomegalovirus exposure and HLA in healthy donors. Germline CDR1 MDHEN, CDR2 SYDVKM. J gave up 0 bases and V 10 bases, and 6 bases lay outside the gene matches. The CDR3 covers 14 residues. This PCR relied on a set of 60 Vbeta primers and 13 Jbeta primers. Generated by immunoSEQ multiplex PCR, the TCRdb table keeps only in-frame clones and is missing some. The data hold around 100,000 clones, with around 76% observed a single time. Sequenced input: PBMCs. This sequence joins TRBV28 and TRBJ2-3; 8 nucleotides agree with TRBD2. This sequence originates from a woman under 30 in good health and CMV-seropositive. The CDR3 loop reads CAIVLADSTDTQYF. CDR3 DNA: TGTGCCATCGTACTAGCGGATAGCACAGATACGCAGTATTTT.